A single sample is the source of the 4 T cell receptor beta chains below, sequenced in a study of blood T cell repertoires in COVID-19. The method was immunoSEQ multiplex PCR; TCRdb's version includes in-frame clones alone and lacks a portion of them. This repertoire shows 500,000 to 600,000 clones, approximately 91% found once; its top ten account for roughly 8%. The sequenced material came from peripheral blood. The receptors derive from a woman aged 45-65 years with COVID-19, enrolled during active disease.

The CDR3 region is CASSQGGPGLNYGYTF. The CDR3 coding sequence is TGCGCCAGCAGCCAAGGCGGGCCGGGACTTAACTATGGCTACACCTTC. The chain couples TRBV4-1 to TRBJ1-2, with TRBD1 as a possible D gene (5 bases). There are 16 residues in the CDR3. Germline V gene sequence: CDR1 MGHRA, CDR2 YSYEKL. Trimming pared 1 base from V and 1 base from J, leaving 13 bases between.

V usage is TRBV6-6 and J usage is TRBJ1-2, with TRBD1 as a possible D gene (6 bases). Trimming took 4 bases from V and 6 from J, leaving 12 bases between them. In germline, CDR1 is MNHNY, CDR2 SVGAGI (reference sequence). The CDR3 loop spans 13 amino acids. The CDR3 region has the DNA TGTGCCAGCAGTTCCCGAACAGGGAATGGCTACACCTTC. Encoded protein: CASSSRTGNGYTF.

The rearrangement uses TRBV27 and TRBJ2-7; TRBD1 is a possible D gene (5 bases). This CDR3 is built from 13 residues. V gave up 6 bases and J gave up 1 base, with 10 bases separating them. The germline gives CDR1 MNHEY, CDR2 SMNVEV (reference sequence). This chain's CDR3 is CASSVRESYEQYF. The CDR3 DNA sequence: TGTGCCAGCAGCGTCAGGGAATCCTACGAGCAGTACTTC.

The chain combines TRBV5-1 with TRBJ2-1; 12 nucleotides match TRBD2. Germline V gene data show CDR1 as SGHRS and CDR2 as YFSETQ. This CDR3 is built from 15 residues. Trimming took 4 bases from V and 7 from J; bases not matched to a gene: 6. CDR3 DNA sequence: TGCGCCAGCAGCCTTAAACTAGCGGGGGGAAATGAGCAGTTCTTC. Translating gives CASSLKLAGGNEQFF.